The 8 T cell receptor beta chains in this list originate from one sample, sequenced in a study of CD8+ T cells in alopecia areata. Sequencing templates came from extracted RNA that was reverse transcribed into cDNA. Using immunoSEQ multiplex PCR, the repertoire was profiled, and TCRdb retains in-frame clones only, with some absent. The data show about 150,000 clones, with roughly 60% seen just once and just over 35% held by the top ten. The specimen was CD8+ T cells sorted from blood. These receptors were obtained from a human donor in good health.

This clone was seen a handful of times. CDR3 nucleotides: TGCAGGCCAGGGGTCGAGCAGTACTTC. Its translation is CRPGVEQYF. The rearrangement joins TRBV29-1 to TRBJ2-7, with D maybe TRBD1 (6 bases). Germline loops: CDR1 SQVTM, CDR2 ANQGSEA. The CDR3 length is 9 residues.

This clone was seen more than once but under ten times. This chain links TRBV28 with TRBJ2-7; either TRBD1 or TRBD2 may supply D (7 bases each). V was clipped by 4 bases and J by 6 bases, with 16 bases between them. The germline V gene has CDR1 MDHEN and CDR2 SYDVKM. CDR3 length: 14 residues. DNA for the CDR3: TGTGCCAGCAGTTCCAGGGGGGGATGGCCCGAGCAGTACTTC. This translates into CASSSRGGWPEQYF.

The CDR3 region is CASSLTGTGANVLTF. The CDR3 DNA is TGTGCCAGCAGCCTGACAGGGACTGGGGCCAACGTCCTGACTTTC. This chain uses TRBV7-9 with TRBJ2-6; 7 nucleotides align to TRBD1. Germline values: CDR1 SEHNR, CDR2 FQNEAQ (reference sequence). Trimming removed 5 bases from V and 2 bases from J; junction bases left unmatched: 3. CDR3 length equals 15 residues.

This chain links TRBV13 with TRBJ2-7; no definite D call. CDR1 and CDR2 from the germline V gene are PRHDT and FYEKMQ (reference sequence). This CDR3 spans 12 amino acids. Between the trimmed V and J ends, which lost 3 bases and 4 bases, there was a span of 7 bases. The CDR3 region is CASSLSGYEQYF. The CDR3 DNA follows: TGTGCCAGCAGCTTGAGTGGTTACGAGCAGTACTTC.

Only a few counts were recorded for this clone. The chain combines TRBV29-1 with TRBJ2-5; a possible D gene is TRBD1 (5 bases). Germline V gene sequence: CDR1 SQVTM, CDR2 ANQGSEA. V was trimmed by 2 bases and J by 9 bases, leaving 16 bases between them. The CDR3 has 13 residues. CDR3 in amino acids: CSVEKRQPLAQYF. The CDR3 DNA reads TGCAGCGTTGAAAAACGACAGCCATTAGCCCAGTACTTC.

The V and J genes are TRBV7-9 and TRBJ2-7; D is unclear. V was trimmed by 4 bases and J by 4 bases, leaving 5 bases between them. CDR3 length equals 11 residues. Germline CDR1 and CDR2: SEHNR and FQNEAQ (reference sequence). Written as DNA, the CDR3 is TGTGCCAGCAGCTCAAAGTACGAGCAGTACTTC. As protein: CASSSKYEQYF.

This clone was recorded only once. This chain links TRBV7-9 with TRBJ2-4, with 9 bases that match TRBD1. CDR3 length: 15 residues. V was pared by 5 bases and J by 4 bases, with 6 bases of the junction left unmatched. Germline CDR1 is SEHNR and CDR2 is FQNEAQ (reference sequence). The DNA for the CDR3 is TGTGCCAGCAGCCCCAGGGACAGGGCGAAAAACATTCAGTACTTC. This codes for CASSPRDRAKNIQYF.

The chain employs TRBV29-1 and TRBJ1-2; D gene uncertain. CDR1 is SQVTM, CDR2 ANQGSEA, per germline. Trimming removed 8 bases at V and 8 bases at J, with 6 bases between. The CDR3 spans 8 residues. In DNA, the CDR3 is TGCAGCCCCGACGGCTACACCTTC. Residues: CSPDGYTF. Variable domain in full (rest from reference TRBV29-1 and TRBJ1-2): SAVISQKPSRDICQRGTSLTIQCQVDSQVTMMFWYRQQPGQSLTLIATANQGSEATYESGFVIDKFPISRPNLTFSTLTVSNMSPEDSSIYLCSPDGYTFGSGTRLTVV.